The TCR beta chain under discussion was sequenced for a study of blood T cell repertoires in COVID-19. J was trimmed by 2 bases and V by 7 bases; bases with no gene match: 7. Per germline, CDR1 SNHLY and CDR2 FYNNEI. The CDR3 loop spans 16 amino acids. Original handling: Amplification from reference gene primers served as the basis for estimated nucleated cell counts. Here immunoSEQ multiplex PCR was the method, and the copy in TCRdb shows in-frame clones only, minus some. D and trimming were read from the DNA, whereas the V and J calls and clone size are those reported in that table. This table holds a few hundred thousand clones, 80% to 90% found once.

This sequence originates from a woman aged 60 to 75 who had recovered from COVID-19. Sequenced input: PBMCs or T cells enriched from blood (not recorded which). The V gene is TRBV2, the J gene TRBJ2-6; 8 bases line up with TRBD1. This CDR3 reads CASTQDRGTGANVLTF. The CDR3, as DNA: TGTGCCAGCACCCAAGACAGGGGAACTGGGGCCAACGTCCTGACTTTC.